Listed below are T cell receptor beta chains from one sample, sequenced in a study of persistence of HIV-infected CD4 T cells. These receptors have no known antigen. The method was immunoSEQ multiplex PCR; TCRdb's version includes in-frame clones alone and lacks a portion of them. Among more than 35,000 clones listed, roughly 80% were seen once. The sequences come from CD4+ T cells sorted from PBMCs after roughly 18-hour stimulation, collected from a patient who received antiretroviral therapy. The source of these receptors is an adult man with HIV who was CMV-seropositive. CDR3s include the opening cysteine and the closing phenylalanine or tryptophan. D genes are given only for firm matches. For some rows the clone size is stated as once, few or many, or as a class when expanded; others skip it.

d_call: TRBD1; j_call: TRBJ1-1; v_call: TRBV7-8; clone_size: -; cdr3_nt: TGTGCCAGCAGCTTAAGAGTAATACAGGGGCTTAACACTGAAGCTTTCTTT; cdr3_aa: CASSLRVIQGLNTEAFF
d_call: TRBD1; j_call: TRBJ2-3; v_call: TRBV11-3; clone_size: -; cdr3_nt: TGTGCCAGCAGCTCAAAAACAGGGGTCGGCACAGATACGCAGTATTTT; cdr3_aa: CASSSKTGVGTDTQYF
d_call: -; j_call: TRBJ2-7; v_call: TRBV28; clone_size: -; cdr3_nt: TGTGCCAGCAGTCCCCCCCGCGGGGGCGCGGGCGAGCAGTACTTC; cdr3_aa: CASSPPRGGAGEQYF
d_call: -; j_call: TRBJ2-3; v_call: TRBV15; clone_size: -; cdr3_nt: TGTGCCACCAGCAGCCCCTCTATAGATACGCAGTATTTT; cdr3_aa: CATSSPSIDTQYF
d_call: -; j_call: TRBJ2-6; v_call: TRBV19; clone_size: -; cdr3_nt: TGTGCCACAAGTACTGGGGGGGCCAACGTCCTGACTTTC; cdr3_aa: CATSTGGANVLTF
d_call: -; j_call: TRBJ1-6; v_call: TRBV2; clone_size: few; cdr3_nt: TGTGCCAGCTTGCAGGGTGGCGGCTCCTATAATTCACCCCTCCACTTT; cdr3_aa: CASLQGGGSYNSPLHF
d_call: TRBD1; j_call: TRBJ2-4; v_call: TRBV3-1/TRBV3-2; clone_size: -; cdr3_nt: TGTGCCAGCAGCCAAAGATACAGGGGTCACGGAAACATTCAGTACTTC; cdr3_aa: CASSQRYRGHGNIQYF
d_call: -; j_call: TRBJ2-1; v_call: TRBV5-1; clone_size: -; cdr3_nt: TGCGCCAGCAGCCTCCAGCCCGCTCCTAACAATGAGCAGTTCTTC; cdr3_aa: CASSLQPAPNNEQFF
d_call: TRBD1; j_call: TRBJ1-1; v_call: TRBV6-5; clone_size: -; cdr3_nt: TGTGCCAGCAGTTACGCCGGGGACAGGACCTTT; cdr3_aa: CASSYAGDRTF
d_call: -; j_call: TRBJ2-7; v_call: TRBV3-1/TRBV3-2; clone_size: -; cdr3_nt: TGTGCCAGCAGCCAAGTGGGCGAGCAGTACTTC; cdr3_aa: CASSQVGEQYF
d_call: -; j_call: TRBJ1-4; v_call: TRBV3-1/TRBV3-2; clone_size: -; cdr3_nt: TGTGCCAGCAGCCAAATCGGTTTCAAGGAAAAACTGTTTTTT; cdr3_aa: CASSQIGFKEKLFF
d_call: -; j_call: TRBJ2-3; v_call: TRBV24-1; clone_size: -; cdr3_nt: TGTGCCACCAGTGGACAGCGGACTACTAGCACAGATACGCAGTATTTT; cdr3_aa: CATSGQRTTSTDTQYF
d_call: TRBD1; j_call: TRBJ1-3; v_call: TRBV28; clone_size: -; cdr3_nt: TGTGCCAGCAGTTTCTTGACAGGGGGAAACACCATATATTTT; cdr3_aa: CASSFLTGGNTIYF
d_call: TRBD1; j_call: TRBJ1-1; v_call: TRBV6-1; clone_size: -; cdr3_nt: TGTGCCAGCAGACCGGGACAGGGGAACACTGAAGCTTTCTTT; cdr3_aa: CASRPGQGNTEAFF
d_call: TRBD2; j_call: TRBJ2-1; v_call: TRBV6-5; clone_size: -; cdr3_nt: TGTGCCAGCACCCGGGGACTAGCGGTCAACAATGAGCAGTTCTTC; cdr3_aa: CASTRGLAVNNEQFF
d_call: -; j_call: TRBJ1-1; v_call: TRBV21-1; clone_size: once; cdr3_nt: TGTGCCAGCAGCAATAAAGGCGGTGAAGCTTTCTTT; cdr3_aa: CASSNKGGEAFF
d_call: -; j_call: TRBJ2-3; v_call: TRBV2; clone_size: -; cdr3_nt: TGTGCCAGCAGTGTAAGAAATACGCAGTATTTT; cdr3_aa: CASSVRNTQYF
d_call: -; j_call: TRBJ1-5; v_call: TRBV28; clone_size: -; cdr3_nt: TGTGCCAGCAGTTTAAAGACCTTTCAGATACTGCCCCAGCATTTT; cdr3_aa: CASSLKTFQILPQHF
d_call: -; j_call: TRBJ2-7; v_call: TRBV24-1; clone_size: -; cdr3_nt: TGTGCCACCAGTGAGGGGGGACCTTCCTACGAGCAGTACTTC; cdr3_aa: CATSEGGPSYEQYF
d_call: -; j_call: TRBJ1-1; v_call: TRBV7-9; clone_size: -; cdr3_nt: TGTGCCAGCAGCTTAGACCCCCGTCAGGGAGCTTTCTTT; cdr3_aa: CASSLDPRQGAFF
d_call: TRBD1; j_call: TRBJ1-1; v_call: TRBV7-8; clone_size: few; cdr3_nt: TGTGCCAGCAGCCGTGACAGGGAGTACACTGAAGCTTTCTTT; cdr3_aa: CASSRDREYTEAFF